This T cell receptor (beta chain) was sequenced during a study of blood T cell repertoires in COVID-19. Study at large: Material from acute and convalescent COVID-19 was sourced from the United States, Italy and Spain. T cells, B-cell-depleted T cells, or PBMCs provided the cDNA or gDNA that served as material.

The germline V gene has CDR1 MNHNY and CDR2 SVGAGI (reference sequence). V dropped 5 bases and J dropped 7 bases, with 21 bases sitting between them. CDR3 length: 15 amino acids. Study processing details: Reference gene primer amplification gave estimated nucleated cell counts. Clones were read by immunoSEQ multiplex PCR, and TCRdb kept only the in-frame ones, dropping some. That table furnishes V, J and clone size, whereas the DNA furnished D and trimming. The profile shows around 35,000 clones, more than 80% of them singletons. The clonotype comes from a human donor in a cohort sampled during active COVID-19. The rearrangement links TRBV6-6 to TRBJ2-7, with TRBD2 as a possible D gene (6 bases). The sample taken for sequencing was peripheral blood. The CDR3 loop reads CASSRSRDTAGEQYF. CDR3 DNA: TGTGCCAGCAGTCGTTCCCGAGACACCGCGGGGGAGCAGTACTTC.